What follows is one T cell receptor beta chain and its context. The target of this receptor is not known. Base qualities are not recorded, but no much larger clone differs from it by a single base. The entry originates in a study of CD8 T cells in Susac syndrome (dated by TCRdb to between 2018 and 2021). Regarding the study in general: Among the sequenced Susac syndrome patients, five or six had clinically active disease and about eight were in clinical remission. At blood withdrawal, Susac syndrome patients were either therapy-naive, taking corticosteroids (in some cases with IVIg as well), or taking IVIg alone. Whether CD8+ T cell activation and differentiation in Susac syndrome was antigen driven was tested using repertoire sequencing.

Peripheral blood CD8+ and CD4+ T cells from healthy donors, Susac syndrome patients and multiple sclerosis patients were profiled using high-throughput TCR beta sequencing. Susac syndrome patients met recently defined diagnostic criteria for definite or probable disease. CD8+ TEMRA cells were enriched by FACS, while bulk CD8+ and CD4+ T cells were purified by magnetic negative isolation. Blood was drawn into EDTA tubes, processed within 24 hours, and PBMCs were isolated by density gradient centrifugation. PBMCs intended for TCR sequencing were cryopreserved in liquid nitrogen and thawed later in a water bath at 37 degrees C. Purity of sorted or isolated CD4+, CD8+ and CD8+ TEMRA cells was at least 90%. RNA was extracted using the RNeasy kit, and about 0.45 to 1 ug of the RNA was reverse transcribed with random hexamers. The immunoSEQ multiplex PCR assay, covering 54 Vbeta and 13 Jbeta segments, was used to amplify TCR beta CDR3 regions. PCR amplification bias was corrected by using a synthetic template baseline for primer optimization and computational correction. Processing in the source paper ran as follows. Reads were assigned to V, D and J genes according to IMGT and analyzed in immunoSEQ Analyzer, with only productive sequences retained. To calculate clonality, Shannon entropy was normalized by log2 of the number of productive unique sequences and then subtracted from one. For each patient and control, public and private clones were evaluated among the 100 most prevalent clones. Clones were defined as Susac-specific if absent from the healthy and MS cohorts, from approximately 1,100 published viral clones and from other ImmuneACCESS disease sequences. TCRdb redid the processing of the public reads, applying fastp at Q25 and MiXCR, and retained in-frame beta chains. Identical CDR3 proteins give one entry, which carries the most common genes and DNA. The V and J calls were not made by the authors but by TCRdb's processing. The sample table contains about 160,000 distinct CDR3 sequences; only one count was recorded for roughly 95% of them. The ten largest clones take up around 0.12% of the sample.

What the study reported, not specific to this receptor: The CD4+ T cell repertoire of patients with Susac syndrome showed no detectable clonal expansion. The study acknowledged that relatively few individuals were included in the TCR sequencing and HLA analysis.

The CDR3 goes from the cysteine to the phenylalanine over 15 residues. Of the read, only the CDR3 DNA is kept; its 45 bases are in frame from base 1. V and J lose 5 bases and 5 bases, and a span of 16 bases separates them. CDR1 and CDR2, looked up from the germline V gene (reference sequence), are SEHNR and FQNEAQ. The V and J genes are TRBV7-9 and TRBJ1-5, with TRBD1 perhaps the D gene, on 6 matching bases. Sequencing used CD4+ T cells from PBMCs. The sequence was obtained from a human donor with Susac syndrome. This receptor carries the CDR3 CASSPGGARDQPQHF. The DNA reads TGTGCCAGCAGCCCGGGGGGGGCGCGGGATCAGCCCCAGCATTTT.